This TCR beta chain comes out of a study of T cells in Graves' hyperthyroidism and ophthalmopathy. Study conclusions and caveats: Most thyroid clonotypes with frequency above 0.001 were detected in blood.

RNA transcripts were the template for amplifying TCR beta CDR3 regions. When the TCR CDR3 underwent first-round RT-PCR, the HTBI primer set was used. TCRdb re-derived calls from the multiplex PCR reads in MiXCR, one entry per CDR3 protein. The data hold nearly 250,000 distinct CDR3 sequences, with roughly a quarter observed a single time. This clonotype showed up many times. As yet, its antigen is unknown. From germline, CDR1 is SEHNR and CDR2 FQNEAQ (reference sequence). V was trimmed by 5 bases and J by 3 bases, leaving 11 bases between them. The CDR3 runs to 13 residues. Disease lasting under 3 months, a NOSPECS grade of at least 4, and a Clinical Activity Score of at least 3 were features of the ophthalmopathy patients. Diagnoses were made from clinical symptoms, serum measures (thyroxine and TRAb), thyroid ultrasound and orbital computed tomography.

This TCR was recovered from a middle-aged woman with Graves' ophthalmopathy. The material sequenced was blood. This chain links TRBV7-9 with TRBJ2-7; no definite D call. The CDR3 here is CASSLRHGYEQYF. In DNA, the CDR3 is TGTGCCAGCAGCCTCCGTCACGGCTACGAGCAGTACTTC.